One and the same sample provided the 14 T cell receptor beta chains below, sequenced in a study of blood T cell repertoires in COVID-19. Sequencing was performed with immunoSEQ multiplex PCR; in TCRdb, only in-frame clones are kept and a portion is missing. The sample includes 250,000 to 300,000 clones, 70% to 90% of them seen just once. Input material: peripheral blood. These TCRs come from a man between 60 and 75 years old who had recovered from COVID-19.

The V and J genes are TRBV7-9 and TRBJ2-4; TRBD1 matches 8 bases. Losses at the gene ends were 3 bases for V and 6 bases for J; bases not matched to a gene: 4. The CDR3 extends over 14 amino acids. CDR1 and CDR2 (germline): SEHNR, FQNEAQ (reference sequence). The CDR3: CASSLDRVSNIQYF. CDR3 coding DNA: TGTGCCAGCAGCTTGGACAGGGTTTCAAACATTCAGTACTTC. Supplemented by reference TRBV7-9 and TRBJ2-4, the full variable domain reads DTGVSQNPRHKITKRGQNVTFRCDPISEHNRLYWYRQTLGQGPEFLTYFQNEAQLEKSRLLSDRFSAERPKGSFSTLEIQRTEQGDSAMYLCASSLDRVSNIQYFGAGTRLSVL.

The chain is built from TRBV5-1 and TRBJ1-5; D is perhaps TRBD1 (5 bases). There are 16 residues in the CDR3. Germline V gives CDR1 SGHRS, CDR2 YFSETQ. V lost 0 bases to trimming and J lost 1 base, with 11 bases between them. The CDR3 DNA follows: TGCGCCAGCAGCTTGGCCGCAGGGCCGAGCAATCAGCCCCAGCATTTT. Protein sequence: CASSLAAGPSNQPQHF. Looking up the rest from reference TRBV5-1 and TRBJ1-5 gives the full variable domain: KAGVTQTPRYLIKTRGQQVTLSCSPISGHRSVSWYQQTPGQGLQFLFEYFSETQRNKGNFPGRFSGRQFSNSRSEMNVSTLELGDSALYLCASSLAAGPSNQPQHFGDGTRLSIL.

This clone appeared once. The chain employs TRBV9 and TRBJ2-5; D may be TRBD1 (7 bases). The CDR3 loop spans 15 amino acids. Per germline, CDR1 SGDLS and CDR2 YYNGEE. Trimming cost V 3 bases and J 2 bases, with 14 bases left between them. CDR3 nucleotide sequence: TGTGCCAGCAGCGGACACAGGGGACTGCAAGAGACCCAGTACTTC. This translates into CASSGHRGLQETQYF.

V is TRBV7-2 and J is TRBJ2-5, with a tentative D call TRBD1 (5 bases). The CDR3 contains 13 residues. Germline CDR1 is SGHTA and CDR2 is FQGNSA. Between the trimmed V and J ends, which lost 5 bases and 5 bases, there was a span of 12 bases. The CDR3: CASSRGSSETQYF. DNA of the CDR3: TGTGCCAGCAGCAGGGGTAGTTCGGAGACCCAGTACTTC.

V usage is TRBV5-8 and J usage is TRBJ1-6; 7 nucleotides line up with TRBD1. The V gene end was trimmed by 3 bases and the J gene end by 7 bases; junction bases not matched to a gene: 4. This CDR3 spans 14 amino acids. Germline CDR1 and CDR2: SGHTS and YDEGEE. In DNA form, the CDR3 reads TGTGCCAGCAGCTCCCGCAGGGGGAATTCACCCCTCCACTTT. Protein product: CASSSRRGNSPLHF.

In its sample, this clone was seen once. CDR3 nucleotides: TGTGCCAGCTCACCACGGCGGGAGTTCGAGCAGTACTTC. It translates to CASSPRREFEQYF. This chain connects TRBV18 to TRBJ2-7; TRBD2 matches at 7 bases. V dropped 1 base and J dropped 6; count of bases not matched to a gene: 3. The CDR3 sequence is 13 residues long. Germline CDR1 is KGHSH and CDR2 is LQKENI.

V usage is TRBV2 and J usage is TRBJ2-3; D perhaps matches TRBD1 (5 bases). The V gene's germline CDR1 is SNHLY and CDR2 FYNNEI. The CDR3 runs 15 residues. Deletions cut 5 bases from V and 0 bases from J, with 12 bases between. The CDR3 DNA reads as TGTGCCAGCAGTCGACAGAGCTCTAGCACAGATACGCAGTATTTT. Protein product: CASSRQSSSTDTQYF. Filled out from reference TRBV2 and TRBJ2-3, the complete variable domain reads EPEVTQTPSHQVTQMGQEVILRCVPISNHLYFYWYRQILGQKVEFLVSFYNNEISEKSEIFDDQFSVERPDGSNFTLKIRSTKLEDSAMYFCASSRQSSSTDTQYFGPGTRLTVL.

V is TRBV2 and J is TRBJ2-5; perhaps TRBD2 as D (6 bases). Germline assignment: CDR1 SNHLY and CDR2 FYNNEI. Trimming took 3 bases from V and 7 from J, leaving 12 bases between them. This CDR3 is 13 amino acids long. DNA of the CDR3: TGTGCCAGCAGTGATGGAGGGGCTGCGACCCAGTACTTC. Translation gives CASSDGGAATQYF.

For the CDR3, the DNA is TGTGCCAGTAGTATAACGCCGGGACAGGCTAACTATGGCTACACCTTC. It is translated as CASSITPGQANYGYTF. This chain connects TRBV19 to TRBJ1-2; TRBD1 agrees at 8 bases. V was pared by 2 bases and J by 0 bases, with 5 bases of the junction left unmatched. CDR1 LNHDA and CDR2 SQIVND come from the germline V gene (reference sequence). The CDR3 contains 16 residues.

The chain recombines TRBV2 with TRBJ1-2; perhaps TRBD1 as D (6 bases). CDR3 length equals 14 residues. Trimming took off 10 bases at V and 2 bases at J, with 17 bases between the two ends. Germline CDR1 reads SNHLY; CDR2 reads FYNNEI. The CDR3 protein is CAIDPPGANYGYTF. The CDR3 DNA reads as TGTGCCATCGACCCCCCAGGGGCGAACTATGGCTACACCTTC. Drawing the rest from reference TRBV2 and TRBJ1-2, the complete variable domain is EPEVTQTPSHQVTQMGQEVILRCVPISNHLYFYWYRQILGQKVEFLVSFYNNEISEKSEIFDDQFSVERPDGSNFTLKIRSTKLEDSAMYFCAIDPPGANYGYTFGSGTRLTVV.

The J gene is TRBJ1-2, the V gene TRBV6-5; 10 bases are shared with TRBD1. V shed 5 bases and J 4 bases; nucleotides not matched to a gene: 4. This CDR3 comprises 14 residues. From germline, CDR1 is MNHEY and CDR2 SVGAGI. The CDR3 nucleotides read TGTGCCAGCAGTAGACAGGGGGCGGTCTATGGCTACACCTTC. Its translation: CASSRQGAVYGYTF.

The chain carries TRBV6-5 and TRBJ2-7, with TRBD1 identical over 9 bases. Germline V gives CDR1 MNHEY, CDR2 SVGAGI. The CDR3 length is 16 residues. J was trimmed by 0 bases and V by 4 bases; bases with no gene match: 7. The DNA of the CDR3 is TGTGCCAGCAGTTCCCCGGACAGGGGTTACTCCTACGAGCAGTACTTC. Translation gives CASSSPDRGYSYEQYF.

V and J are TRBV7-9 and TRBJ1-2; D is unclear. Germline V gene data show CDR1 as SEHNR and CDR2 as FQNEAQ (reference sequence). Trimming cost V 6 bases and J 0 bases, with 8 bases left between them. The CDR3 is 13 amino acids. This chain's CDR3 is CASSNGANYGYTF. CDR3 in DNA: TGTGCCAGCAGTAACGGGGCTAACTATGGCTACACCTTC. Complete variable domain (other parts from reference TRBV7-9 and TRBJ1-2): DTGVSQNPRHKITKRGQNVTFRCDPISEHNRLYWYRQTLGQGPEFLTYFQNEAQLEKSRLLSDRFSAERPKGSFSTLEIQRTEQGDSAMYLCASSNGANYGYTFGSGTRLTVV.

In its sample, this clone was seen once. This sequence joins TRBV15 and TRBJ2-7; D may be TRBD1 (7 bases). CDR1 and CDR2 from the germline V gene are LNHNV and YYDKDF (reference sequence). V lost 4 bases to trimming and J lost 3 bases, with 16 bases between them. There are 15 residues in the CDR3. The chain's CDR3 is CATSTRGDRVYEQYF. In DNA form, the CDR3 reads TGTGCCACCAGCACGAGGGGGGACAGAGTCTACGAGCAGTACTTC.